Shown below are 5 T cell receptor beta chains from a single sample sequenced in a study of CD8+CD57+ T cells in acquired aplastic anemia. All patients picked for sequencing had shown, by flow cytometry, an expansion of CD8+CD57+ cells. For CDR3 and TCR beta VDJ profiling, genomic DNA was the template used. Each CDR3 protein gets one entry after TCRdb re-called the reads with MiXCR. Among 150,000 to 200,000 distinct CDR3 sequences listed, approximately 48% were seen once. Sequenced: sorted CD4+, CD8+, or CD8+CD57+ T cells (not recorded which) from PBMCs. The origin of the receptors is a human donor with aplastic anemia.

This rearrangement joins TRBV2 to TRBJ2-1, with TRBD2 matching 10 bases. Germline trimming cut 5 bases from V and 9 bases from J; bases unmatched to any gene: 10. The CDR3 totals 15 residues. Per germline, CDR1 SNHLY and CDR2 FYNNEI. The chain's CDR3 is CASSYPSGSRGEQFF. In nucleotides, the CDR3 is TGTGCCAGCAGTTATCCTAGCGGGAGTAGAGGTGAGCAGTTCTTC.

The table lists this clonotype with many counts. The chain employs TRBV20-1 and TRBJ1-6; D call uncertain. The CDR3 spans 15 residues. Between the trimmed V and J ends, which lost 6 bases and 3 bases, there was a span of 15 bases. Germline V gene data show CDR1 as DFQATT and CDR2 as SNEGSKA (reference sequence). CDR3 bases: TGCAGTGCGAAGCCGCCGGACTTCTATAATTCACCCCTCCACTTT. This translates into CSAKPPDFYNSPLHF.

The chain links TRBV12-3 or TRBV12-4 to TRBJ2-7, with 8 bases aligning to TRBD1. V trimming: 4 bases; J trimming: 3 bases; junction bases outside the gene matches: 2. The CDR3 is 13 residues long. CDR3 protein: CASSSDRGYEQYF. The DNA for the CDR3 is TGTGCCAGCAGTTCCGACAGGGGCTACGAGCAGTACTTC.

This clonotype was counted ten times or more. The V call is TRBV7-8, the J call TRBJ1-1; D is ambiguous. This CDR3 comprises 13 residues. Germline V gene sequence: CDR1 SGHVS, CDR2 FQNEAQ. Trimming removed 5 bases at V and 2 bases at J, with 9 bases between. For the CDR3, the DNA is TGTGCCAGCAGCCCCCAAACAAACACTGAAGCTTTCTTT. This sequence encodes CASSPQTNTEAFF.

The sample holds a few counts of this clonotype. This chain connects TRBV6-1 to TRBJ1-5; weak D call: TRBD1 (5 bases). The V gene's germline CDR1 is MNHNS and CDR2 SASEGT. V was pared by 1 base and J by 3 bases, with 22 bases between. The CDR3 covers 19 residues. The CDR3 DNA reads TGTGCCAGCAGTGAAGTTGATTTTGGGGGTACGGTTTCCAATCAGCCCCAGCATTTT. The encoded protein is CASSEVDFGGTVSNQPQHF.